This is a list of T cell receptor beta chains from one sample in a study of T cells in localized non-small cell lung cancer. TCRdb's table, derived via immunoSEQ multiplex PCR, lists solely in-frame clones and lacks some. The table includes 100,000 to 150,000 clones, roughly 90% detected once. The sequencing here drew on peripheral blood, taken before any cancer treatment. All receptors come from a female donor older than 55 with stage I lung adenocarcinoma. CDR3s include the opening cysteine and the closing phenylalanine or tryptophan. Fields, in order: J gene, D gene, clone size, V gene, CDR3 DNA, CDR3 protein. A D gene is named only where the DNA matches it firmly. Expanded clones get a size class; other rows say once, few or many, or leave the size out.

TRBJ1-1	TRBD1	-	TRBV5-4	TGTGCCAGCAGCTTGGGGGCAGGGGGTCGGGGCACTGAAGCTTTCTTT	CASSLGAGGRGTEAFF
TRBJ1-1	-	-	TRBV9	TGTGCCAGCAGCGTATCCCCCCGGGCGAACACTGAAGCTTTCTTT	CASSVSPRANTEAFF
TRBJ2-7	-	-	TRBV6-5	TGTGCCAGCACCGCCGGGGGCGGGAGCTACGAGCAGTACTTC	CASTAGGGSYEQYF
TRBJ2-1	-	-	TRBV30	TGTGCCTGGGCCTGGACCTCCTACAATGAGCAGTTCTTC	CAWAWTSYNEQFF
TRBJ2-1	-	-	TRBV7-2	TGTGCCAGCAGCTTAGTAGCCCGGAGGTCCAATGAGCAGTTCTTC	CASSLVARRSNEQFF
TRBJ1-5	TRBD1	-	TRBV4-1	TGCGCCAGCAGCCCAGGACAGGGAGCCCAGCCCCAGCATTTT	CASSPGQGAQPQHF
TRBJ1-4	-	-	TRBV5-6	TGTGCCAGCAGCTTGGGTGATAGAAATGAAAAACTGTTTTTT	CASSLGDRNEKLFF
TRBJ1-1	-	-	TRBV2	TGTGCCAGCAAGGTCGCGGACACTGAAGCTTTCTTT	CASKVADTEAFF
TRBJ1-5	TRBD1	few	TRBV28	TGTGCCAGCAGCCAAGGACAGGGGTGGTTTCAGCCCCAGCATTTT	CASSQGQGWFQPQHF
TRBJ2-1	TRBD1	-	TRBV6-5	TGTGCCAGCAGTTACCCGGGACAGGGAATGGCTAATGAGCAGTTCTTC	CASSYPGQGMANEQFF
TRBJ2-1	TRBD2	-	TRBV5-5	TGTGCCAGCAGATTTGGACTAGCGGACAATGAGCAGTTCTTC	CASRFGLADNEQFF
TRBJ1-4	TRBD1	-	TRBV15	TGTGCCACCAGCCGGGCAGGGGGTGAAAAACTGTTTTTT	CATSRAGGEKLFF
TRBJ2-3	-	-	TRBV7-9	TGTGCCAGCAGCCCGCAAAATACGCAGTATTTT	CASSPQNTQYF
TRBJ2-5	-	-	TRBV9	TGTGCCAGCAGCGTTGCCGATCGGGAGACCCAGTACTTC	CASSVADRETQYF
TRBJ2-2	-	-	TRBV5-1	TGCGCCAGCAGCGCGCGAGCCGGAGGAAGAAGGACCGGGGAGCTGTTTTTT	CASSARAGGRRTGELFF
TRBJ2-7	TRBD2	-	TRBV27	TGTGCCAGCCGGGAGGGAGCTACCTACGAGCAGTACTTC	CASREGATYEQYF
TRBJ2-2	-	-	TRBV6-1	TGTGCCACCTCCGTCGACGGGAGCCGTACCGGGGAGCTGTTTTTT	CATSVDGSRTGELFF
TRBJ2-6	-	-	TRBV6-1	TGTGCCAGCAGTGAATACGGGGCTGGGGCCAACGTCCTGACTTTC	CASSEYGAGANVLTF
TRBJ2-1	TRBD2	-	TRBV19	TGTGCCAGTAGTACCAGCGGGAGCGGTTACAATGAGCAGTTCTTC	CASSTSGSGYNEQFF
TRBJ2-1	TRBD2	-	TRBV10-1	TGCGCCACCGGGACTAGCTGGCATGAGCAGTTCTTC	CATGTSWHEQFF
TRBJ2-7	-	once	TRBV21-1	TGTGCCAGCAGCCAGATTCCGGGACAGGGGACCTACGAGCAGTACTTC	CASSQIPGQGTYEQYF
TRBJ2-6	-	-	TRBV21-1	TGTGCCAGCAGCAACGCGACAGGGGGCGTATCTGGGGCCAACGTCCTGACTTTC	CASSNATGGVSGANVLTF
TRBJ2-3	TRBD2	-	TRBV15	TGTGCCACCAGCAGAGACAATACCCTACAGACTACATTGTCTAGCGGGGGTACGCAGTATTTT	CATSRDNTLQTTLSSGGTQYF
TRBJ1-1	TRBD1	-	TRBV29-1	TGCAGCGTTGAAGTGAGACAGGGGACGTCTTTCTTT	CSVEVRQGTSFF
TRBJ2-1	TRBD2	-	TRBV2	TGTGCCAGCAGGGATGGGACTAGTGGGCCCCCCTCCTACAATGAGCAGTTCTTC	CASRDGTSGPPSYNEQFF
TRBJ2-1	-	-	TRBV5-1	TGCGCCAGCAGCCAGGGGACGGGGTCCTACAATGAGCAGTTCTTC	CASSQGTGSYNEQFF
TRBJ2-1	-	-	TRBV12-5	TGTGCTAGTGGTTTACCGAGGGGGGGTCATAGCTCCTACAATGAGCAGTTCTTC	CASGLPRGGHSSYNEQFF
TRBJ2-6	-	once	TRBV7-9	TGTGCCAGCAGCTTAGGGGTTGGGGCAACTGGGGCCAACGTCCTGACTTTC	CASSLGVGATGANVLTF
TRBJ1-1	-	-	TRBV5-1	TGCGCCAGCAGCTTGTCGGACACTGAAGCTTTCTTT	CASSLSDTEAFF
TRBJ2-7	-	-	TRBV5-6	TGTGCCAGCAGCTACATTCATTCCTACGAGCAGTACTTC	CASSYIHSYEQYF
TRBJ2-2	-	-	TRBV6-5	TGTGCCAGCAGTTACTCCAAGCAGTTGGAGCTGTTTTTT	CASSYSKQLELFF
TRBJ2-2	-	-	TRBV6-1	TGTGCCAGCACCCCAGGCATAGCCGGGGAGCTGTTTTTT	CASTPGIAGELFF
TRBJ2-1	TRBD2	once	TRBV5-4	TGTGCCAGCAGCTTGGTCGGAGGGAGGGATGAGCAGTTCTTC	CASSLVGGRDEQFF
TRBJ2-5	-	-	TRBV19	TGTGCCAGTAGTACTCCCCGGGCCCTGGGGGAGACCCAGTACTTC	CASSTPRALGETQYF
TRBJ2-7	TRBD2	-	TRBV30	TGTGCCTGCGGACTAGCGGGAACCTACGAGCAGTACTTC	CACGLAGTYEQYF
TRBJ2-1	TRBD2	-	TRBV5-4	TGTGCCAGCAGCTTGGGACTAGCGGAAAATGAGCAGTTCTTC	CASSLGLAENEQFF
TRBJ2-6	-	-	TRBV18	TGTGCCAGCTCACCCTCTGGGGCCAACGTCCTGACTTTC	CASSPSGANVLTF
TRBJ2-3	-	-	TRBV5-1	TGCGCCAGCAGCCGCCTGACTTCTACAGATACGCAGTATTTT	CASSRLTSTDTQYF
TRBJ2-1	TRBD1	-	TRBV2	TGTGCCATCACCGACAGGGGCAATGAGCAGTTCTTC	CAITDRGNEQFF
TRBJ2-4	-	-	TRBV19	TGTGCCAGTAGTATTTTTGGAGGGGGAAACATTCAGTACTTC	CASSIFGGGNIQYF
TRBJ2-7	TRBD2	-	TRBV2	TGTGCCAGCAGTGAAGCAAGGCCTAGCGGGGCCTACGAGCAGTACTTC	CASSEARPSGAYEQYF
TRBJ1-1	-	-	TRBV28	TGTGCCAGCCGGCACGGTGCTATGAACACTGAAGCTTTCTTT	CASRHGAMNTEAFF
TRBJ1-3	-	-	TRBV7-2	TGTGCCAGCAGCTCCTATTTTAGCCGTCAAAACACCATATATTTT	CASSSYFSRQNTIYF
TRBJ2-2	TRBD2	-	TRBV6-5	TGTGCCACAGGACTAGCGGGGGGGAACACCGGGGAGCTGTTTTTT	CATGLAGGNTGELFF
TRBJ2-7	-	-	TRBV29-1	TGCAGCGCCGAAAGGGTCAGGCGCTATGCTTACGAGCAGTACTTC	CSAERVRRYAYEQYF
TRBJ2-7	-	-	TRBV27	TGTGCCAGCAGTTTCAGGGCCCAGTACGAGCAGTACTTC	CASSFRAQYEQYF